These 20 T cell receptor beta chains originate from one sample sequenced in a study of T cells in Graves' hyperthyroidism and ophthalmopathy. Amplification targeted TCR beta CDR3 regions from RNA transcripts. An initial round of RT-PCR targeting the TCR CDR3 relied on the HTBI primer set. MiXCR, applied by TCRdb to the multiplex PCR reads, yields one record per CDR3 protein. The table has around 520,000 distinct CDR3 sequences, around 22% seen once. Sequencing was performed on blood. These receptor sequences come from a woman aged 25 to 39 with Graves' ophthalmopathy.

V and J are TRBV18 and TRBJ1-2; TRBD1 agrees at 8 bases. The trim removed 2 bases at V and 4 bases at J, leaving 9 bases unmatched. The CDR3 has 16 amino acids. Germline-derived CDR1 and CDR2 are KGHSH and LQKENI. The CDR3 is CASSPGQGNLFYGYTF. In DNA, the CDR3 is TGTGCCAGCTCACCAGGACAGGGCAACCTCTTCTATGGCTACACCTTC.

This clonotype was found once. The chain is built from TRBV28 and TRBJ2-5, with TRBD1 matching over 11 bases. This CDR3 has 13 amino acids. Germline-derived CDR1 and CDR2 are MDHEN and SYDVKM. Trimming removed 6 bases from V and 7 bases from J; junction bases left unmatched: 4. This CDR3 is CASSGTGGRTQYF. The CDR3 nucleotides are TGTGCCAGCAGCGGGACAGGGGGACGGACCCAGTACTTC.

The chain is built from TRBV3-1 and TRBJ1-1, with D perhaps TRBD1 (5 bases). Looked up from germline, CDR1 is LGHDT and CDR2 is YNNKEL (reference sequence). Trimming removed 0 bases from V and 6 bases from J, with 14 bases in between. This CDR3 contains 15 residues. CDR3 protein: CASSQDLGHYSEAFF. CDR3 coding DNA: TGTGCCAGCAGCCAAGATCTCGGACATTACTCTGAAGCTTTCTTT.

This clonotype was counted at least ten times. The V call is TRBV20-1, the J call TRBJ2-6; D possibly corresponds to TRBD1 (6 bases). This CDR3 is built from 15 residues. The ends were cut back, 5 bases at V and 0 bases at J, with 11 bases in the middle. Germline CDR1 DFQATT, CDR2 SNEGSKA (reference sequence). CDR3 loop: CSADRQASGANVLTF. DNA for the CDR3: TGCAGTGCTGACCGACAGGCCTCTGGGGCCAACGTCCTGACTTTC.

This clonotype was observed many times. The chain couples TRBV6-2 or TRBV6-3 to TRBJ2-2; 9 bases align to TRBD2. The CDR3 sequence is 18 residues long. The germline V gene has CDR1 MNHEY and CDR2 SVGEGT. V was pared by 0 bases and J by 1 base, with 6 bases of the junction left unmatched. CDR3 in DNA: TGTGCCAGCAGTTACTCTAGGCGGGGGGGCCTGAACACCGGGGAGCTGTTTTTT. As protein: CASSYSRRGGLNTGELFF.

This clonotype was seen ten or more times. This chain uses TRBV10-2 with TRBJ2-5; 8 bases agree with TRBD1. V was pared by 2 bases and J by 7 bases, with 0 bases of the junction left unmatched. The CDR3 is made up of 12 amino acids. From germline, CDR1 is WSHSY and CDR2 SAAADI. This CDR3 is CASSEDRGTQYF. CDR3 nucleotides: TGCGCCAGCAGTGAGGACAGGGGGACCCAGTACTTC.

This sequence joins TRBV5-1 and TRBJ1-2, with a weak D call TRBD1 (6 bases). The CDR3 has 16 residues. CDR1 SGHRS and CDR2 YFSETQ come from the germline V gene. With 3 bases removed from V and 4 bases from J, the gap between germline ends came to 19 bases. The CDR3 DNA follows: TGCGCCAGCAGCTGGACTCTGGCAGGGGAGGGCTATGGCTACACCTTC. Its protein product is CASSWTLAGEGYGYTF.

The sample holds many counts of this clonotype. This chain uses TRBV10-3 with TRBJ2-7; D not certain. V was clipped by 4 bases and J by 2 bases, with 9 bases between them. CDR1 and CDR2 (germline): ENHRY, SYGVKD. The CDR3 loop spans 13 amino acids. As DNA, the CDR3 is TGTGCCATCAGTGTTTCAGGCACCTACGAGCAGTACTTC. Protein sequence: CAISVSGTYEQYF.

This clonotype was found a few times. The chain links TRBV12-3 or TRBV12-4 to TRBJ1-2; 7 positions match TRBD1. The CDR3 has 14 amino acids. Unmatched junction bases numbered 10, after V lost 8 bases and J lost 4 bases. The CDR3 region is CASASGTALYGYTF. In nucleotides, the CDR3 is TGTGCCAGCGCCTCCGGGACAGCCCTCTATGGCTACACCTTC.

The chain uses TRBV28 and TRBJ1-5; unclear D gene. V shed 2 bases and J shed 7 bases, with 18 bases lying between them. The CDR3 loop spans 16 amino acids. Germline V gene data show CDR1 as MDHEN and CDR2 as SYDVKM. The CDR3 sequence is CASSLSLGTLQQPQHF. The CDR3 region has the DNA TGTGCCAGCAGTTTAAGTCTGGGAACCCTCCAACAGCCCCAGCATTTT.

This clonotype was seen repeatedly, ten times or more. This chain uses TRBV30 with TRBJ2-7, with 8 bases identical to TRBD2. This CDR3 comprises 14 residues. CDR1 and CDR2 (germline): GTSNPN, SVGIG (reference sequence). The ends lost 3 bases at V and 5 bases at J; junction bases unmatched: 9. DNA of the CDR3: TGTGCCTGGAGCGTCGGACTAGCTTCCGACGAGCAGTACTTC. Protein sequence: CAWSVGLASDEQYF.

The chain links TRBV3-1 to TRBJ2-2; D is ambiguous. Germline V gene data show CDR1 as LGHDT and CDR2 as YNNKEL (reference sequence). The CDR3 sequence is 13 residues long. Trimming took off 5 bases at V and 2 bases at J, with 6 bases between the two ends. DNA of the CDR3: TGTGCCAGCAGCACAGTTAACACCGGGGAGCTGTTTTTT. This sequence encodes CASSTVNTGELFF. Based on the CDR3 plus reference TRBV3-1 and TRBJ2-2, the full variable domain is DTAVSQTPKYLVTQMGNDKSIKCEQNLGHDTMYWYKQDSKKFLKIMFSYNNKELIINETVPNRFSPKSPDKAHLNLHINSLELGDSAVYFCASSTVNTGELFFGEGSRLTVL.

V gene TRBV6-5 combines with J gene TRBJ2-5, with D perhaps matching TRBD1 or TRBD2 (5 bases each). CDR1 and CDR2 from the germline V gene are MNHEY and SVGAGI. The CDR3 has 14 residues. Trimming took off 2 bases at V and 5 bases at J, with 12 bases between the two ends. CDR3 sequence: CASSYVGVSETQYF. As DNA, the CDR3 is TGTGCCAGCAGTTACGTGGGGGTCAGTGAGACCCAGTACTTC.

This clonotype was observed a few times. The genes are TRBV2 and TRBJ1-2; D is uncertain. CDR1 and CDR2 from the germline V gene are SNHLY and FYNNEI. Trimming stripped 4 bases from V and 4 bases from J, with 31 bases between. There are 20 residues in the CDR3. CDR3 amino acids: CASSGWLVSTGRRVSYGYTF. The CDR3 DNA reads TGTGCCAGCAGTGGATGGCTGGTATCTACGGGGAGAAGGGTTAGCTATGGCTACACCTTC.

This sequence joins TRBV2 and TRBJ1-5; possibly TRBD1 for D (6 bases). Deletions cut 4 bases from V and 0 bases from J, with 10 bases between. This CDR3 contains 15 residues. The germline V gene has CDR1 SNHLY and CDR2 FYNNEI. The CDR3 spells CASSVDSNSNQPQHF. The CDR3, as DNA: TGTGCCAGCAGTGTGGACAGCAATAGCAATCAGCCCCAGCATTTT.

The genes are TRBV2 and TRBJ1-2; 7 nucleotides match TRBD1. The V and J ends lost 6 bases and 4 bases, in that order; junction bases with no gene match: 8. The CDR3 is 14 amino acids. Germline V gene lookup returns CDR1 SNHLY and CDR2 FYNNEI. CDR3 in amino acids: CASSDPTGSYGYTF. The CDR3, as DNA: TGTGCCAGCAGCGACCCGACAGGGAGCTATGGCTACACCTTC.

The J gene is TRBJ2-7, the V gene TRBV20-1, with 7 bases fitting TRBD1. Germline CDR1 reads DFQATT; CDR2 reads SNEGSKA (reference sequence). This CDR3 spans 14 amino acids. J was trimmed by 3 bases and V by 5 bases; bases with no gene match: 10. CDR3: CSALTDRVGYEQYF. Here the CDR3 DNA reads TGCAGTGCTTTGACCGACAGGGTCGGCTACGAGCAGTACTTC.

This clonotype was counted many times. J is TRBJ2-2 and V is TRBV20-1; D is unresolved. The CDR3 is 13 residues long. Germline assignment: CDR1 DFQATT and CDR2 SNEGSKA (reference sequence). V dropped 6 bases and J dropped 4 bases, with 12 bases sitting between them. The CDR3 here is CSASRIGTGELFF. CDR3 in DNA: TGCAGTGCGTCTAGGATTGGCACCGGGGAGCTGTTTTTT.

V usage is TRBV27 and J usage is TRBJ1-5; D unresolved. Germline CDR1 and CDR2: MNHEY and SMNVEV (reference sequence). The CDR3 is made up of 16 amino acids. V lost 5 bases and J lost 6, with 20 bases in between. The CDR3, as DNA: TGTGCCAGCAGTCCCAGAACGGAAGCAAAGCGTCAGCCCCAGCATTTT. Amino acids: CASSPRTEAKRQPQHF.

This clonotype was detected ten times or more. This chain connects TRBV15 to TRBJ2-5; D is uncertain. V lost 0 bases and J lost 4, with 9 bases in between. This CDR3 is 14 amino acids long. In germline, CDR1 is LNHNV, CDR2 YYDKDF (reference sequence). The CDR3 is CATSRDPSGETQYF. CDR3 in DNA: TGTGCCACCAGCAGAGATCCCAGTGGAGAGACCCAGTACTTC. The full variable domain, in which reference TRBV15 and TRBJ2-5 provide the parts outside the CDR3, is DAMVIQNPRYQVTQFGKPVTLSCSQTLNHNVMYWYQQKSSQAPKLLFHYYDKDFNNEADTPDNFQSRRPNTSFCFLDIRSPGLGDTAMYLCATSRDPSGETQYFGPGTRLLVL.